The rows below give T cell receptor beta chains drawn from one sample of a study of radiation and T cells in renal cell carcinoma. Profiled with immunoSEQ multiplex PCR; TCRdb holds only in-frame clones, not every one. The sample has 100,000 to 150,000 clones, 81% seen once. Material: blood, obtained from a patient whose treatment included radiotherapy and nephrectomy. All receptors come from an older woman with renal cell carcinoma. Both conserved end residues are trimmed from each CDR3. Fields, in order: clone size, J gene, V gene, CDR3 protein. Only part of the rows carry a size: once, few, many, or a class if the clone is expanded.

abundance: -; j_gene: TRBJ2-1; v_gene: TRBV11-2; CDR3aa: ASSLGGSGRVGGEQF
abundance: -; j_gene: TRBJ2-2; v_gene: TRBV7-8; CDR3aa: ASSLGTGTGVTGELF
abundance: -; j_gene: TRBJ1-2; v_gene: TRBV19; CDR3aa: ASSIRGNGYT
abundance: once; j_gene: TRBJ2-7; v_gene: TRBV14; CDR3aa: ASSPDPMKGGY
abundance: -; j_gene: TRBJ2-7; v_gene: TRBV28; CDR3aa: ASSLFTSGGSYEQY
abundance: -; j_gene: TRBJ1-1; v_gene: TRBV4-2; CDR3aa: ASSQGSRGVNTEAF
abundance: few; j_gene: TRBJ2-2; v_gene: TRBV9; CDR3aa: ASSFSGGDANTGELF
abundance: -; j_gene: TRBJ2-7; v_gene: TRBV6-1; CDR3aa: ASSDMRGYEQY
abundance: -; j_gene: TRBJ1-3; v_gene: TRBV7-3; CDR3aa: ASSSIDGNTIY
abundance: -; j_gene: TRBJ1-4; v_gene: TRBV5-4; CDR3aa: ASSPTGANNEKLF
abundance: -; j_gene: TRBJ1-5; v_gene: TRBV9; CDR3aa: ASSLGTGGANQPQH
abundance: -; j_gene: TRBJ1-2; v_gene: TRBV10-3; CDR3aa: AISDAIGYGYT
abundance: -; j_gene: TRBJ1-2; v_gene: TRBV6-5; CDR3aa: ASSKRGLELGYT
abundance: -; j_gene: TRBJ2-3; v_gene: TRBV5-1; CDR3aa: ASSLVSTVDTQY
abundance: -; j_gene: TRBJ2-5; v_gene: TRBV6-6; CDR3aa: ASRVGLAWGETQY
abundance: -; j_gene: TRBJ1-2; v_gene: TRBV25-1; CDR3aa: ATRWGYGYT
abundance: few; j_gene: TRBJ2-1; v_gene: TRBV27; CDR3aa: ASSLVFGTGGSLGYNEQF
abundance: -; j_gene: TRBJ2-7; v_gene: TRBV7-9; CDR3aa: ASSFRRGEGSEQY
abundance: -; j_gene: TRBJ1-1; v_gene: TRBV6-5; CDR3aa: ASNRNAGAGTEAF
abundance: -; j_gene: TRBJ1-4; v_gene: TRBV4-3; CDR3aa: ASSLRTVSNEKLF
abundance: -; j_gene: TRBJ1-1; v_gene: TRBV7-2; CDR3aa: ASSVTGGVMNTEAF
abundance: few; j_gene: TRBJ1-2; v_gene: TRBV11-2; CDR3aa: ASSLLQGALGYGYT
abundance: -; j_gene: TRBJ2-1; v_gene: TRBV19; CDR3aa: ASSRGTGTSGRNEQF
abundance: once; j_gene: TRBJ2-7; v_gene: TRBV5-1; CDR3aa: ASSSEYEQY
abundance: -; j_gene: TRBJ1-3; v_gene: TRBV4-1; CDR3aa: ASSQEYGEGVLINTIY
abundance: -; j_gene: TRBJ1-3; v_gene: TRBV19; CDR3aa: ASAKVGGSAGNTIY
abundance: -; j_gene: TRBJ2-2; v_gene: TRBV9; CDR3aa: ASSVAVPLGTGELF
abundance: -; j_gene: TRBJ2-1; v_gene: TRBV27; CDR3aa: ASSLDSPPGRVQQF
abundance: -; j_gene: TRBJ2-5; v_gene: TRBV27; CDR3aa: ASSLSTVLGETQY
abundance: -; j_gene: TRBJ2-1; v_gene: TRBV7-2; CDR3aa: ASSLGLAGEQF
abundance: -; j_gene: TRBJ2-7; v_gene: TRBV5-5; CDR3aa: ASSLYSDLAYEQY
abundance: -; j_gene: TRBJ1-2; v_gene: TRBV28; CDR3aa: ASSLWGTGGEANYGYT
abundance: -; j_gene: TRBJ2-7; v_gene: TRBV19; CDR3aa: ASSMFLIHYEQY
abundance: -; j_gene: TRBJ1-2; v_gene: TRBV9; CDR3aa: ASSVFGAFDEGYT
abundance: few; j_gene: TRBJ1-6; v_gene: TRBV6-1; CDR3aa: ASRETGGGSPLH
abundance: -; j_gene: TRBJ1-1; v_gene: TRBV30; CDR3aa: ASSGRGNTEAF